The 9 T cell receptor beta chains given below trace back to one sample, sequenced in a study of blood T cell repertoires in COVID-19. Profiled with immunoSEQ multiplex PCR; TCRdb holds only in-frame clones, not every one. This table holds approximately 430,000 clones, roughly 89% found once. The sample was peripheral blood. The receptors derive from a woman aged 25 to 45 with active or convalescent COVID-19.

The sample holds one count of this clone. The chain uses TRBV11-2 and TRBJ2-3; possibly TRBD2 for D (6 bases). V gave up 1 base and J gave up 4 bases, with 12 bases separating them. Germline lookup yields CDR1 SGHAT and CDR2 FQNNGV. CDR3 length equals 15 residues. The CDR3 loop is CASSLGIGGADTQYF. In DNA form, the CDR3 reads TGTGCCAGCAGCTTAGGGATAGGAGGGGCAGATACGCAGTATTTT.

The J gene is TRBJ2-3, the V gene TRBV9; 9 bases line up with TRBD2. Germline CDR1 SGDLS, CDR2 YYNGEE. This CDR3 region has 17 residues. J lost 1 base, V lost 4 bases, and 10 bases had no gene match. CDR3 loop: CASSHATRTSGTDTQYF. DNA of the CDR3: TGTGCCAGCAGCCACGCCACCCGGACTAGCGGCACAGATACGCAGTATTTT. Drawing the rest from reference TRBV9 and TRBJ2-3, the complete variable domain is DSGVTQTPKHLITATGQRVTLRCSPRSGDLSVYWYQQSLDQGLQFLIQYYNGEERAKGNILERFSAQQFPDLHSELNLSSLELGDSALYFCASSHATRTSGTDTQYFGPGTRLTVL.

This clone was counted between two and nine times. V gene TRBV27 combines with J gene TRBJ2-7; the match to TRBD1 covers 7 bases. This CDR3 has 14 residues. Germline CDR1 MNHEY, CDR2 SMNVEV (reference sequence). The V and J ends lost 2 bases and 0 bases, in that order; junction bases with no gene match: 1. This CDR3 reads CASSLGDSSYEQYF. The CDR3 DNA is TGTGCCAGCAGTTTAGGGGACAGCTCCTACGAGCAGTACTTC.

The CDR3 sequence: CASWTSLGNTEAFF. Written as DNA, the CDR3 is TGTGCCAGCTGGACATCGCTAGGTAACACTGAAGCTTTCTTT. The chain has TRBV6-5 and TRBJ1-1; weak D call: TRBD1 (5 bases). V was clipped by 8 bases and J by 2 bases, with 15 bases between them. CDR1 MNHEY and CDR2 SVGAGI come from the germline V gene. The CDR3 sequence is 14 residues long.

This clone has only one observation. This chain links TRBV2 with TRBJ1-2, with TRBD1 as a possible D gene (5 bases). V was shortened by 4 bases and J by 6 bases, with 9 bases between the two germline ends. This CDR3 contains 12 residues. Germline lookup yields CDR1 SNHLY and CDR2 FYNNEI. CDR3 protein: CASSVQGHGYTF. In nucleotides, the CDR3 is TGTGCCAGCAGTGTCCAGGGCCATGGCTACACCTTC.

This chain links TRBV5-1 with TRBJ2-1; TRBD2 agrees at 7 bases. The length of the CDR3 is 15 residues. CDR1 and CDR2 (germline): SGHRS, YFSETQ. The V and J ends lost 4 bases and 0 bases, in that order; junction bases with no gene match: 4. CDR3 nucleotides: TGCGCCAGCAGCCCGGGCGGGAGCTCCTACAATGAGCAGTTCTTC. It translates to CASSPGGSSYNEQFF.

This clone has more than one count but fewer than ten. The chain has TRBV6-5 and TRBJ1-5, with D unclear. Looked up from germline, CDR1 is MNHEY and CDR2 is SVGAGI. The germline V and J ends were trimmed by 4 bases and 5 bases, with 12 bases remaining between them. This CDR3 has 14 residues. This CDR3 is CASSSRRSDQPQHF. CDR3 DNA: TGTGCCAGCAGTTCTCGCAGGTCGGATCAGCCCCAGCATTTT.

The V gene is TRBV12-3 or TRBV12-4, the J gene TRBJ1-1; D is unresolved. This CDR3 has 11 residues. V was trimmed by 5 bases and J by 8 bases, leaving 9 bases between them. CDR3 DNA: TGTGCCAGCAGTCCCGGTATAGAAGCTTTCTTT. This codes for CASSPGIEAFF.

In DNA, the CDR3 is TGTGCCTGGAGCGACAGGGAGGCGACTGAAGCTTTCTTT. Its protein is CAWSDREATEAFF. The chain is built from TRBV30 and TRBJ1-1; TRBD1 matches 7 bases. V lost 3 bases to trimming and J lost 5 bases; unmatched junction nucleotides: 6. The CDR3 has 13 amino acids. Germline loops: CDR1 GTSNPN, CDR2 SVGIG (reference sequence). Full variable domain (remainder filled in from reference TRBV30 and TRBJ1-1): SQTIHQWPATLVQPVGSPLSLECTVEGTSNPNLYWYRQAAGRGLQLLFYSVGIGQISSEVPQNLSASRPQDRQFILSSKKLLLSDSGFYLCAWSDREATEAFFGQGTRLTVV.